The TCR beta chain under discussion was sequenced for a study of beta chain features in type 1 diabetes. Reverse transcribing all isolated RNA meant expressed TCRB transcripts were sequenced. TCRdb keeps only in-frame clones here, not all; method: immunoSEQ multiplex PCR. The data show around 340,000 clones, roughly a fifth seen once. Germline assignment: CDR1 GTSNPN and CDR2 SVGIG (reference sequence). The CDR3 contains 13 residues. The ends lost 2 bases at V and 9 bases at J; junction bases unmatched: 6. Source material: naive CD4+ T cells from blood. V gene TRBV30 combines with J gene TRBJ1-1; 10 bases agree with TRBD1. The source of this sequence is a woman aged 18-30 years in good health. As DNA, the CDR3 is TGTGCCTGGAGTATAAGACAGGGGGCTAAAGCTTTCTTT. As protein: CAWSIRQGAKAFF.